Listed here are 3 T cell receptor beta chains from one sample, sequenced in a study of T cells in Graves' hyperthyroidism and ophthalmopathy. Using RNA transcripts as the source, TCR beta CDR3 regions were amplified. In the first-round RT-PCR of the TCR CDR3, the HTBI primer set was used. TCRdb called the multiplex PCR reads again in MiXCR, with one record for every CDR3 protein. The sample carries about 540,000 distinct CDR3 sequences, 46% recorded once. Sequencing input: peripheral blood or thyroid tissue (not recorded which). These receptors came from a woman younger than 35 with Graves' hyperthyroidism.

The chain employs TRBV20-1 and TRBJ2-1, with 9 bases lining up with TRBD1. The germline gives CDR1 DFQATT, CDR2 SNEGSKA (reference sequence). The junction had 11 bases not matched to a gene; V was cut back by 7 bases and J by 7 bases. The CDR3 loop spans 14 amino acids. The CDR3 nucleotides read TGCAGTGTTGGGGGACAGGGAGTAAGGAATGAGCAGTTCTTC. This codes for CSVGGQGVRNEQFF.

This clonotype was detected many times. This sequence joins TRBV6-2 or TRBV6-3 and TRBJ2-7, with 9 bases that match TRBD2. The germline CDR1 and CDR2 sequences are MNHEY and SVGEGT. The V and J ends lost 8 bases and 2 bases, in that order; junction bases with no gene match: 4. This CDR3 region has 13 residues. This chain's CDR3 is CASLSSGAYEQYF. CDR3 bases: TGTGCCAGCCTGTCTAGCGGGGCCTACGAGCAGTACTTC.

In regard to this clonotype: This may stem from a read error, because a much larger clone lies one nucleotide away. This rearrangement joins TRBV7-6 to TRBJ2-2, with D perhaps TRBD1 (5 bases). This CDR3 is 15 amino acids long. CDR1 SGHVS and CDR2 FNYEAQ come from the germline V gene. CDR3 region: CASSSTAPNTEELFF. The CDR3 DNA sequence: TGTGCCAGCAGCTCGACAGCCCCGAACACCGAGGAGCTGTTTTTT.